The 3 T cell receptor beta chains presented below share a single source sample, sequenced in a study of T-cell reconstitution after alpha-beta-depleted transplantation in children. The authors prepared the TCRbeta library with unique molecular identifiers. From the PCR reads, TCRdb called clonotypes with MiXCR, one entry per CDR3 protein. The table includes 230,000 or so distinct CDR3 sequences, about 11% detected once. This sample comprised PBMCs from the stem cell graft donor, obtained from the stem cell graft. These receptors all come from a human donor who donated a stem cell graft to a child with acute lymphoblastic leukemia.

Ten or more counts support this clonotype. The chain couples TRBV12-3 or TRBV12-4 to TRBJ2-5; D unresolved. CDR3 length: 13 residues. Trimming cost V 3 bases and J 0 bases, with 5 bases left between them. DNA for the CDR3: TGTGCCAGCAGTTTCCACAACCAAGAGACCCAGTACTTC. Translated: CASSFHNQETQYF.

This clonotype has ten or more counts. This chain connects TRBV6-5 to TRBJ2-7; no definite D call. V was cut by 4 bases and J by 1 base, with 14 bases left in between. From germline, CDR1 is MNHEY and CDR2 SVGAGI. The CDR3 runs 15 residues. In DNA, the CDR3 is TGTGCCAGCAGTTCAGCAATAGGAAATTCCTACGAGCAGTACTTC. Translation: CASSSAIGNSYEQYF.

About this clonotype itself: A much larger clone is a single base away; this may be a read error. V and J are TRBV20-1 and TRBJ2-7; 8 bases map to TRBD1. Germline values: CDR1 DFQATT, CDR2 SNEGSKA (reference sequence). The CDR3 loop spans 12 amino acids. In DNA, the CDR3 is TGCAGTGCTGGACAGGGTTCCTGCGAGCAGTACTTC. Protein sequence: CSAGQGSCEQYF.